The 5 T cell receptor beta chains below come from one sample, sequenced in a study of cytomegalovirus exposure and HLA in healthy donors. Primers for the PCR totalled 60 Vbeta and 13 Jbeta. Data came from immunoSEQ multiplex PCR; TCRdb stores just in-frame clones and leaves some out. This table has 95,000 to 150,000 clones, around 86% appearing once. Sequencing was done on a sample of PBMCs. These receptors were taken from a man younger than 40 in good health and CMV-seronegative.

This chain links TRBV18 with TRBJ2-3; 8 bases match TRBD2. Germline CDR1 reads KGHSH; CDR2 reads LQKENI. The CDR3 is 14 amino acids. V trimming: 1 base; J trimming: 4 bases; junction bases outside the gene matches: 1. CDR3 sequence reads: CASSPLGGADTQYF. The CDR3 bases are TGTGCCAGCTCACCACTCGGGGGGGCAGATACGCAGTATTTT.

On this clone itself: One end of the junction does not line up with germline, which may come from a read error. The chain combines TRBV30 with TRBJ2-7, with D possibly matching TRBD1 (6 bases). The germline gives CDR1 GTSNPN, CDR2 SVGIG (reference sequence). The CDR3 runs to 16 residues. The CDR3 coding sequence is TGTACCTGGAGTGTAAAGGCCTGGGGGCAAGGCTACGAGCAGTACTTC. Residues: CTWSVKAWGQGYEQYF. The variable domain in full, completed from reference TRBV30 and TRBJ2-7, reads SQTIHQWPATLVQPVGSPLSLECTVEGTSNPNLYWYRQAAGRGLQLLFYSVGIGQISSEVPQNLSASRPQDRQFILSSKKLLLSDSGFYLCTWSVKAWGQGYEQYFGPGTRLTVT.

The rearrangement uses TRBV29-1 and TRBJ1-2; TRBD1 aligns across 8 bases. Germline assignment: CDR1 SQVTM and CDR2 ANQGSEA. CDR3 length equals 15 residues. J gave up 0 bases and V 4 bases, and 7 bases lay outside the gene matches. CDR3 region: CSVGGQGPSNYGYTF. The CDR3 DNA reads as TGCAGCGTTGGAGGACAGGGACCATCTAACTATGGCTACACCTTC.

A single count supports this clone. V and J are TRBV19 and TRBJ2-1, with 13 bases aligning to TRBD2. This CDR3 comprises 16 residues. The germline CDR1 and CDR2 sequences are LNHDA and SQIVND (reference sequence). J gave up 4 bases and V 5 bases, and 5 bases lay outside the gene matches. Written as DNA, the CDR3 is TGTGCCAGTAGTTCGACTAGCGGGGGGCTTTACAATGAGCAGTTCTTC. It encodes CASSSTSGGLYNEQFF.

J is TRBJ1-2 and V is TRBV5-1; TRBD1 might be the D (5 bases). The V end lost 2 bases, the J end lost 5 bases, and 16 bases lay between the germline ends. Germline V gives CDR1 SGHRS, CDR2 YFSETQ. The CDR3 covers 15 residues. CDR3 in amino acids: CASSFNSGPRYGYTF. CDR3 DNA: TGCGCCAGCAGCTTTAATTCAGGGCCAAGGTATGGCTACACCTTC.